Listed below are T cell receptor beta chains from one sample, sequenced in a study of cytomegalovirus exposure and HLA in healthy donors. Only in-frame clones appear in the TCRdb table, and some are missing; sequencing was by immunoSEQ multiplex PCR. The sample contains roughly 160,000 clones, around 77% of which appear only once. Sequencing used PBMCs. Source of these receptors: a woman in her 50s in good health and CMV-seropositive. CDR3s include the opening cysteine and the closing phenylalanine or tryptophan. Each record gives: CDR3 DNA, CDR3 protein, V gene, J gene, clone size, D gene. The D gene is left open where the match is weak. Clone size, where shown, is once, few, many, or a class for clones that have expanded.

CDR3nt: TGTGCCAGCAGACTAGCGGGGGGGTACAATGAGCAGTTCTTC
CDR3aa: CASRLAGGYNEQFF
v_gene: TRBV7-9
j_gene: TRBJ2-1
abundance: .
d_gene: TRBD2

CDR3nt: TGTGCCAGCAGCTTCGACCAGGGCGCCTCCCAGTACTTC
CDR3aa: CASSFDQGASQYF
v_gene: TRBV7-3
j_gene: TRBJ2-5
abundance: few
d_gene: .

CDR3nt: TGTGCCAGCAGCTTAGCGGGGCCAGGGCGAGACACCGGGGAGCTGTTTTTT
CDR3aa: CASSLAGPGRDTGELFF
v_gene: TRBV7-2
j_gene: TRBJ2-2
abundance: .
d_gene: .

CDR3nt: TGTGCCAGCAGTGAAGCCCGGGACAGGGACTATGGCTACACCTTC
CDR3aa: CASSEARDRDYGYTF
v_gene: TRBV6-1
j_gene: TRBJ1-2
abundance: .
d_gene: TRBD1

CDR3nt: TGTGCCATTTCCACGACTTCTAGCTCCTACGAGCAGTACTTC
CDR3aa: CAISTTSSSYEQYF
v_gene: TRBV28
j_gene: TRBJ2-7
abundance: .
d_gene: .

CDR3nt: TGCAGCGTTCTCAGACTAGCGGGGGTGGGAGAGACCCAGTACTTC
CDR3aa: CSVLRLAGVGETQYF
v_gene: TRBV29-1
j_gene: TRBJ2-5
abundance: .
d_gene: TRBD2

CDR3nt: TGTGCCAGCAGTTGGGTAGCGGGGTACATTGAGCAGTTCTTC
CDR3aa: CASSWVAGYIEQFF
v_gene: TRBV27
j_gene: TRBJ2-1
abundance: few
d_gene: TRBD2

CDR3nt: TGCGCCAGCAGTTCTGCGGGGAGGGTAAAAAATGAGCAGTTCTTC
CDR3aa: CASSSAGRVKNEQFF
v_gene: TRBV5-1
j_gene: TRBJ2-1
abundance: .
d_gene: TRBD2

CDR3nt: TGCAGCGCTACAGGGGGTTCCTACGAGCAGTACTTC
CDR3aa: CSATGGSYEQYF
v_gene: TRBV29-1
j_gene: TRBJ2-7
abundance: .
d_gene: TRBD1

CDR3nt: TGTGCCAGCAGTTACTGGGACAAGTCCTACGAGCAGTACTTC
CDR3aa: CASSYWDKSYEQYF
v_gene: TRBV6-5
j_gene: TRBJ2-7
abundance: .
d_gene: .

CDR3nt: TGTGCCAGCAGCCTAACCTCGGGCTACACCTTC
CDR3aa: CASSLTSGYTF
v_gene: TRBV7-2
j_gene: TRBJ1-2
abundance: .
d_gene: .

CDR3nt: TGTGCCAGCAGTTTCACAGGGTTCGGTCAGCCCCAGCATTTT
CDR3aa: CASSFTGFGQPQHF
v_gene: TRBV6-5
j_gene: TRBJ1-5
abundance: .
d_gene: .

CDR3nt: TGTGCCAGCAGTTTGGGAGGGGCGAATTCACCCCTCCACTTT
CDR3aa: CASSLGGANSPLHF
v_gene: TRBV27
j_gene: TRBJ1-6
abundance: .
d_gene: .

CDR3nt: TGTGCCAGCAGTTCCAGAACAGGGGGAAGCGAGCAGTACTTC
CDR3aa: CASSSRTGGSEQYF
v_gene: TRBV27
j_gene: TRBJ2-7
abundance: .
d_gene: TRBD1

CDR3nt: TGTGCCAGCAGTGCAGGAAGTTTCTACGAGCAGTACTTC
CDR3aa: CASSAGSFYEQYF
v_gene: TRBV6-5
j_gene: TRBJ2-7
abundance: .
d_gene: .

CDR3nt: TGTGCCATCAGTGCCTCAGGGGGCTTCAACACTGAAGCTTTCTTT
CDR3aa: CAISASGGFNTEAFF
v_gene: TRBV10-3
j_gene: TRBJ1-1
abundance: .
d_gene: TRBD1

CDR3nt: TGTGCCAGCAGGGGCATCACTGAAGCTTTCTTT
CDR3aa: CASRGITEAFF
v_gene: TRBV7-8
j_gene: TRBJ1-1
abundance: .
d_gene: .

CDR3nt: TGTGCCAGCAGCTCGCTGACAGGGTTCCGCTCCTACAATGAGCAGTTCTTC
CDR3aa: CASSSLTGFRSYNEQFF
v_gene: TRBV5-6
j_gene: TRBJ2-1
abundance: .
d_gene: TRBD1

CDR3nt: TGTGCCAGCAGCCCCCTTAAGAACACTGAAGCTTTCTTT
CDR3aa: CASSPLKNTEAFF
v_gene: TRBV11-2
j_gene: TRBJ1-1
abundance: .
d_gene: .

CDR3nt: TGCGCCAGCAGCCAAGATAGGGGAGCGGGAGGGGTGACCCAGTACTTC
CDR3aa: CASSQDRGAGGVTQYF
v_gene: TRBV4-3
j_gene: TRBJ2-5
abundance: once
d_gene: TRBD2

CDR3nt: TGCAGCGTTGGGTCCCATCTAGGCAGCAATGAGCAGTTCTTC
CDR3aa: CSVGSHLGSNEQFF
v_gene: TRBV29-1
j_gene: TRBJ2-1
abundance: .
d_gene: .

CDR3nt: TGTGCCAGCAGCCTTCGGAGCTACACAGATACGCAGTATTTT
CDR3aa: CASSLRSYTDTQYF
v_gene: TRBV11-3
j_gene: TRBJ2-3
abundance: .
d_gene: .

CDR3nt: TGTGCCAGCAGCTTAGATAATAGCGGAAACACAGATACGCAGTATTTT
CDR3aa: CASSLDNSGNTDTQYF
v_gene: TRBV7-2
j_gene: TRBJ2-3
abundance: .
d_gene: .

CDR3nt: TGTGCCAGCAGGGACGGGGGAGTCTCCTACGAGCAGTACTTC
CDR3aa: CASRDGGVSYEQYF
v_gene: TRBV28
j_gene: TRBJ2-7
abundance: few
d_gene: .

CDR3nt: TGCAGCGTTGTAGGGGGGGCCTACGAGCAGTACTTC
CDR3aa: CSVVGGAYEQYF
v_gene: TRBV29-1
j_gene: TRBJ2-7
abundance: .
d_gene: .

CDR3nt: TGTGCCACCTCGACAGGCCCTAATGAAAAACTGTTTTTT
CDR3aa: CATSTGPNEKLFF
v_gene: TRBV6-1
j_gene: TRBJ1-4
abundance: .
d_gene: .

CDR3nt: TGTGCCAGCCTCACACCGGGGATGAACACTGAAGCTTTCTTT
CDR3aa: CASLTPGMNTEAFF
v_gene: TRBV19
j_gene: TRBJ1-1
abundance: few
d_gene: .

CDR3nt: TGTGCCAGCAGCTTAAGGGGAAGGTGGACAGATACGCAGTATTTT
CDR3aa: CASSLRGRWTDTQYF
v_gene: TRBV28
j_gene: TRBJ2-3
abundance: .
d_gene: .

CDR3nt: TGTGCCAGCACTCCCCCCCTTTTT
CDR3aa: CASTPPLF
v_gene: TRBV9
j_gene: TRBJ2-2
abundance: .
d_gene: .

CDR3nt: TGCGCCAGCAGCCCGGGACAGGGGATTGAGCAGTTCTTC
CDR3aa: CASSPGQGIEQFF
v_gene: TRBV5-1
j_gene: TRBJ2-1
abundance: .
d_gene: TRBD1

CDR3nt: TGTGCCAGCAGCTTAGTCCGGGGACGGAATGGGACTTATGGCTACACCTTC
CDR3aa: CASSLVRGRNGTYGYTF
v_gene: TRBV11-2
j_gene: TRBJ1-2
abundance: .
d_gene: .

CDR3nt: TGTGCCAGCAGCTTAGTCGGGGCAGGGGTAGGCAATGAGCAGTTCTTC
CDR3aa: CASSLVGAGVGNEQFF
v_gene: TRBV7-2
j_gene: TRBJ2-1
abundance: .
d_gene: .

CDR3nt: TGTGCCAGCAGCTTAGGAAGGGGAACAGATACGCAGTATTTT
CDR3aa: CASSLGRGTDTQYF
v_gene: TRBV5-6
j_gene: TRBJ2-3
abundance: .
d_gene: .

CDR3nt: TGCGCCAGCAGCCAAGAGACAGGGGGCACAGATACGCAGTATTTT
CDR3aa: CASSQETGGTDTQYF
v_gene: TRBV4-3
j_gene: TRBJ2-3
abundance: few
d_gene: TRBD1

CDR3nt: TGTGCCAGCAGTTTAGCTAGCGGGAGGACAGTCACCGGGGAGCTGTTTTTT
CDR3aa: CASSLASGRTVTGELFF
v_gene: TRBV28
j_gene: TRBJ2-2
abundance: .
d_gene: TRBD2

CDR3nt: TGTGCCAGCAGCTCCCCAGGAGGGACCCACTATGGCTACACCTTC
CDR3aa: CASSSPGGTHYGYTF
v_gene: TRBV7-8
j_gene: TRBJ1-2
abundance: .
d_gene: .

CDR3nt: TGTGCCAGCAGCTTAGGATGGCGGGGGAGCTCCTACAATGAGCAGTTCTTC
CDR3aa: CASSLGWRGSSYNEQFF
v_gene: TRBV7-8
j_gene: TRBJ2-1
abundance: .
d_gene: TRBD2

CDR3nt: TGTGCCAGCAGCCGAACTCCGGAGGCGCAGTATTTT
CDR3aa: CASSRTPEAQYF
v_gene: TRBV28
j_gene: TRBJ2-3
abundance: .
d_gene: .

CDR3nt: TGTGCCAGCAGCGTAGAGTGGACAGGGGGAACAAAAAACATTCAGTACTTC
CDR3aa: CASSVEWTGGTKNIQYF
v_gene: TRBV9
j_gene: TRBJ2-4
abundance: .
d_gene: TRBD1

CDR3nt: TGTGCCAGCGAATATACAGGGGGCGCAGGGCAGTACTTC
CDR3aa: CASEYTGGAGQYF
v_gene: TRBV11-3
j_gene: TRBJ2-7
abundance: .
d_gene: TRBD1

CDR3nt: TGTGCCAGCAGTCCCGCCCCACTAGCGATGAGCACAGATACGCAGTATTTT
CDR3aa: CASSPAPLAMSTDTQYF
v_gene: TRBV6-4
j_gene: TRBJ2-3
abundance: once
d_gene: TRBD2

CDR3nt: TGTGCCAGCTCACCAACAGGGTTTTCCTACGAGCAGTACTTC
CDR3aa: CASSPTGFSYEQYF
v_gene: TRBV18
j_gene: TRBJ2-7
abundance: .
d_gene: .

CDR3nt: TGTGCCAGCAGCTTAGGGTCAGGCCGCTCTGGGGCCAACGTCCTGACTTTC
CDR3aa: CASSLGSGRSGANVLTF
v_gene: TRBV7-2
j_gene: TRBJ2-6
abundance: .
d_gene: .

CDR3nt: TGTGCCAGTAGTCAGCGACAGGGCCCGAGAACGGGCGAGCAGTACTTC
CDR3aa: CASSQRQGPRTGEQYF
v_gene: TRBV19
j_gene: TRBJ2-7
abundance: .
d_gene: TRBD1